This T cell receptor (beta chain) was identified during a study of beta chain features in type 1 diabetes. Study results and caveats: All four CD4+ subsets from Type 1 diabetes patients carried moderately but significantly shorter TCRB CDR3s.

CDR1 and CDR2 (germline): LGHNA, YSLEER. Trimming stripped 5 bases from V and 16 bases from J, with 27 bases between. There are 15 residues in the CDR3. Expressed TCRB transcripts got sequenced, as all isolated RNA was reverse transcribed. The protocol was immunoSEQ multiplex PCR, while the TCRdb copy is restricted to in-frame clones and leaves out a portion. Of over 600,000 clones in the sample, 12% are singletons; the top ten hold around 0.12%. This clone was counted only a few times. As yet, its antigen is unknown. The origin of this receptor is a man younger than 45 with type 1 diabetes. Sequencing used naive CD4+ T cells from blood. The chain uses TRBV4-3 and TRBJ2-1, with D maybe TRBD2 (5 bases). The CDR3 reads CASSSFRITSSPRFF. The CDR3 region has the DNA TGCGCCAGCAGCTCCTTCCGTATAACTAGTAGCCCCAGATTCTTC.